These 17 T cell receptor beta chains originate from one sample sequenced in a study of human T cells and chemical hapten exposure. Time point noted: healthy volunteer bleed at 6 weeks. Blood, whole and unfractionated, served as the source for total RNA extraction. TCRdb recomputed calls from the RACE reads with MiXCR, one row per CDR3 protein. The data hold fewer than 100,000 distinct CDR3 sequences, with roughly 7.9% observed a single time. The sequencing input was whole blood. The source of these receptors is a female donor in good health. Some clones in this sample may be carry-over from other donors' samples.

This clonotype occurred a few times. The chain has TRBV2 and TRBJ2-5; 7 nucleotides line up with TRBD2. Trimming cost V 6 bases and J 5 bases; bases outside gene matches: 12. CDR1 SNHLY and CDR2 FYNNEI come from the germline V gene. The CDR3 is made up of 15 amino acids. The CDR3 reads CASSDQGLPNETQYF. The CDR3 DNA is TGTGCCAGCAGCGACCAGGGACTACCCAACGAGACCCAGTACTTC.

This clonotype was seen a handful of times. This chain joins TRBV28 and TRBJ2-7; D ambiguous. The CDR3 is 13 amino acids. V lost 3 bases and J 3 bases, leaving 9 bases between the germline ends. Germline CDR1 reads MDHEN; CDR2 reads SYDVKM. The CDR3 sequence: CASSLPYYYEQYF. The CDR3 coding sequence is TGTGCCAGCAGTTTGCCTTACTACTACGAGCAGTACTTC.

Ten or more counts support this clonotype. The V gene is TRBV7-2, the J gene TRBJ2-3; 7 bases map to TRBD2. The CDR3 has 13 amino acids. CDR1 and CDR2 (germline): SGHTA, FQGNSA. Trimming took 1 base from V and 10 from J; bases not matched to a gene: 5. The CDR3 spells CASSLGTSFSQYF. CDR3 in DNA: TGTGCCAGCAGCTTAGGGACTAGTTTTTCGCAGTATTTT.

This clonotype was picked up a small number of times. The rearrangement joins TRBV7-6 to TRBJ1-2, with D unresolved. Germline assignment: CDR1 SGHVS and CDR2 FNYEAQ. The CDR3 is 15 amino acids. The V end was cut by 5 bases, the J end by 5 bases, with 18 bases between. This CDR3 reads CASSQDPNGLYGYTF. CDR3 sequence (DNA): TGTGCCAGCAGCCAAGACCCAAATGGACTGTATGGCTACACCTTC.

In its sample, this clonotype was seen many times. The V call is TRBV6-2 or TRBV6-3, the J call TRBJ1-5, with a weak D call TRBD1 (6 bases). Germline V gene lookup returns CDR1 MNHEY and CDR2 SVGEGT. V gave up 5 bases and J gave up 7 bases, with 15 bases separating them. This CDR3 spans 14 amino acids. Written as DNA, the CDR3 is TGTGCCAGCAGTAAGCAGGGGTTTGGCCAGCCCCAGCATTTT. It translates to CASSKQGFGQPQHF.

This clonotype was counted ten times or more. The rearrangement joins TRBV20-1 to TRBJ2-7; TRBD1 agrees at 7 bases. This CDR3 contains 13 residues. Germline assignment: CDR1 DFQATT and CDR2 SNEGSKA (reference sequence). V trimming: 4 bases; J trimming: 3 bases; junction bases outside the gene matches: 6. The CDR3 DNA sequence: TGCAGTGCTACCCAAGACAGGGACTACGAGCAGTACTTC. It translates to CSATQDRDYEQYF.

This chain connects TRBV27 to TRBJ1-5; D is unclear. From germline, CDR1 is MNHEY and CDR2 SMNVEV (reference sequence). V was pared by 3 bases and J by 7 bases, with 13 bases between. CDR3 length: 14 amino acids. The CDR3 nucleotides read TGTGCCAGCAGTTTCCGTGGAGGTAGCCAGCCCCAGCATTTT. This gives the protein CASSFRGGSQPQHF.

This clonotype has a count of ten or more. The chain carries TRBV29-1 and TRBJ1-2, with 9 positions matching TRBD1. V lost 4 bases to trimming and J lost 6 bases; unmatched junction nucleotides: 6. The CDR3 length is 13 residues. The germline CDR1 and CDR2 sequences are SQVTM and ANQGSEA. In nucleotides, the CDR3 is TGCAGCGTTGCGAACAGGGGGCTTAATGGCTACACCTTC. Protein sequence: CSVANRGLNGYTF.

The genes are TRBV15 and TRBJ1-5, with D possibly TRBD1 on 5 matching bases. V dropped 1 base and J dropped 3 bases, with 10 bases sitting between them. The germline V gene encodes CDR1 LNHNV and CDR2 YYDKDF (reference sequence). The CDR3 sequence is 15 residues long. This chain's CDR3 is CATSRGQLNNQPQHF. CDR3 nucleotide sequence: TGTGCCACCAGCAGAGGACAGCTAAACAATCAGCCCCAGCATTTT.

This clonotype was found many times. This chain connects TRBV28 to TRBJ2-7; D could derive from TRBD1 or TRBD2 (6 bases each). The germline V and J ends were trimmed by 8 bases and 1 base, with 21 bases remaining between them. CDR1 is MDHEN and CDR2 is SYDVKM in the germline V gene. The CDR3 extends over 16 amino acids. CDR3 coding DNA: TGTGCCAGCCAGACTCGGGGGCCACGGAGGTCCTACGAGCAGTACTTC. Protein sequence: CASQTRGPRRSYEQYF. The whole variable domain, remainder taken from reference TRBV28 and TRBJ2-7, is DVKVTQSSRYLVKRTGEKVFLECVQDMDHENMFWYRQDPGLGLRLIYFSYDVKMKEKGDIPEGYSVSREKKERFSLILESASTNQTSMYLCASQTRGPRRSYEQYFGPGTRLTVT.

The rearrangement joins TRBV6-1 to TRBJ1-1; D unresolved. This CDR3 spans 14 amino acids. In germline, CDR1 is MNHNS, CDR2 SASEGT. Trimming stripped 6 bases from V and 1 base from J, with 12 bases between. The CDR3 nucleotides read TGTGCCAGCAGGGAGGAGTTCCGGAACACTGAAGCTTTCTTT. It specifies CASREEFRNTEAFF.

This clonotype turned up a few times. The chain combines TRBV12-3 or TRBV12-4 with TRBJ1-4; no clear D. V was pared by 1 base and J by 7 bases, with 7 bases between. The CDR3 length is 13 residues. As DNA, the CDR3 is TGTGCCAGCAGTTTAGTTATCGGTGAAAAACTGTTTTTT. It translates to CASSLVIGEKLFF.

This clonotype has ten or more counts. This chain links TRBV28 with TRBJ2-3, with no clear D. The CDR3 covers 14 residues. Germline CDR1 is MDHEN and CDR2 is SYDVKM. Trimming took off 7 bases at V and 0 bases at J, with 11 bases between the two ends. The CDR3 DNA reads as TGTGCCAGCAACTTAGGATCTAGCACAGATACGCAGTATTTT. Amino acid sequence: CASNLGSSTDTQYF. Based on the CDR3 plus reference TRBV28 and TRBJ2-3, the full variable domain is DVKVTQSSRYLVKRTGEKVFLECVQDMDHENMFWYRQDPGLGLRLIYFSYDVKMKEKGDIPEGYSVSREKKERFSLILESASTNQTSMYLCASNLGSSTDTQYFGPGTRLTVL.

Here the CDR3 DNA reads TGCAGTGCTAGAGATGTTCGCGGGGCGGATCAGCCCCAGCATTTT. Amino acid sequence: CSARDVRGADQPQHF. V usage is TRBV20-1 and J usage is TRBJ1-5; D may be TRBD1 (5 bases). The germline V gene encodes CDR1 DFQATT and CDR2 SNEGSKA (reference sequence). The V gene lost 0 bases and the J gene lost 5 bases, with 14 bases spanning the gap. The length of the CDR3 is 15 residues.

This clonotype appeared many times. This rearrangement joins TRBV6-1 to TRBJ2-7; 11 bases fit TRBD1. V trimming: 6 bases; J trimming: 1 base; junction bases outside the gene matches: 5. The CDR3 is made up of 15 amino acids. Germline values: CDR1 MNHNS, CDR2 SASEGT. CDR3 coding DNA: TGTGCCAGCAGAGCCGGGACAGGGGGGTCCTACGAGCAGTACTTC. Translation gives CASRAGTGGSYEQYF.

This clonotype was observed at least ten times. The chain recombines TRBV4-3 with TRBJ1-4; 7 bases fit TRBD1. CDR1 and CDR2 from the germline V gene are LGHNA and YSLEER. The CDR3 runs to 16 residues. V was clipped by 2 bases and J by 3 bases; unmatched bases: 6. CDR3 sequence reads: CASSQPRGTANEKLFF. In DNA, the CDR3 is TGCGCCAGCAGCCAACCCCGGGGGACAGCTAATGAAAAACTGTTTTTT.

This clonotype was picked up many times. This rearrangement joins TRBV29-1 to TRBJ1-2; no clear D. V was trimmed by 3 bases and J by 3 bases, leaving 11 bases between them. The length of the CDR3 is 13 residues. Germline lookup yields CDR1 SQVTM and CDR2 ANQGSEA. This CDR3 reads CSVENPQHYGYTF. The CDR3 DNA sequence: TGCAGCGTTGAGAATCCGCAGCACTATGGCTACACCTTC.